The entry below gives a single T cell receptor (beta chain) sequence along with its context. V was clipped by 3 bases and J by 5 bases; unmatched bases: 5. CDR1 is SGHRS and CDR2 is YFSETQ in the germline V gene. The CDR3 contains 16 residues. The sample is drawn from a study of shared clonotypes between healthy human individuals. Sequenced by immunoSEQ multiplex PCR; TCRdb stores in-frame clones only, minus some. This table holds some 300,000 clones, 73% found once. Sequenced material: memory CD4+ T cells sorted from blood. Subset specified: CD45RA-negative fraction. The chain couples TRBV5-1 to TRBJ2-7, with 16 bases fitting TRBD2. This clonotype was obtained from a man younger than 45 in good health. As DNA, the CDR3 is TGCGCCAGCAGCTCGGGACTAGCGGGAGGGTTCGACGAGCAGTACTTC. This translates into CASSSGLAGGFDEQYF.